What follows are 26 T cell receptor beta chains derived from one specimen sequenced in a study of spatial heterogeneity in lung cancer. TCRdb fed the 5' RACE reads into MiXCR, producing one record per CDR3 protein. The data show approximately 2,500 distinct CDR3 sequences, about 54% seen once. The time point is: blood at routine non-recurrence follow-up after resection. Specimen: PBMCs, collected at follow-up. The receptors stem from a female donor with early-stage non-small cell lung cancer.

Of note for this clonotype: Since the library was made to target alpha chains, this beta chain is a stray read and its abundance is not meaningful. The chain links TRBV10-3 to TRBJ2-1, with 9 bases fitting TRBD2. Germline V CDR1 and CDR2: ENHRY, SYGVKD. The junction had 13 bases not matched to a gene; V was cut back by 10 bases and J by 6 bases. CDR3 length equals 15 residues. CDR3 bases: TGTGCCACGCAAACCGGGACTAGCTCTCTCAATGAGCAGTTCTTC. It specifies CATQTGTSSLNEQFF.

Notes on this clonotype: Little can be read into the size of this beta chain, an off-target read in a library designed for alpha chains. The genes are TRBV29-1 and TRBJ2-1, with no clear D. The CDR3 sequence is 12 residues long. Germline V lookup: CDR1 SQVTM, CDR2 ANQGSEA. Trimming took 1 base from V and 12 from J, leaving 13 bases between them. The CDR3 bases are TGCAGCGTTGAAGTTGGTGGGAAGGTGCAGTTCTTC. This encodes CSVEVGGKVQFF.

Concerning this clonotype: Since it is a stray read in a library aimed at alpha chains, this beta chain has a size that is not meaningful. The V call is TRBV4-1, the J call TRBJ2-7; D unclear. V was pared by 2 bases and J by 1 base, with 6 bases between. Germline lookup yields CDR1 MGHRA and CDR2 YSYEKL. CDR3 length equals 13 residues. The CDR3 here is CASSQKTSYEQYF. CDR3 nucleotide sequence: TGCGCCAGCAGCCAAAAGACGTCCTACGAGCAGTACTTC.

A remark on this clonotype: This beta chain appears as a stray read in a library generated for alpha chains; its size is not informative. V usage is TRBV20-1 and J usage is TRBJ2-1; 9 bases line up with TRBD1. The CDR3 extends over 16 amino acids. In germline, CDR1 is DFQATT, CDR2 SNEGSKA (reference sequence). V shed 4 bases, J shed 3 bases, and the junction held 10 bases outside the gene matches. The chain's CDR3 is CSANVQYRGHYNEQFF. The CDR3 region has the DNA TGCAGTGCTAACGTCCAATACAGGGGGCACTACAATGAGCAGTTCTTC.

This clonotype occurred a few times. This beta chain was picked up by a library intended for alpha chains and is off target, so its count carries little meaning. The rearrangement joins TRBV6-1 to TRBJ2-1; weak D call: TRBD1 (7 bases). Trimming shortened V by 8 bases and J by 4 bases, and 15 bases separated the two germline ends. Germline CDR1 is MNHNS and CDR2 is SASEGT. The CDR3 is 14 amino acids. The CDR3 DNA is TGTGCCAGCGTGGAGGGGGCGGTTTACAATGAGCAGTTCTTC. This codes for CASVEGAVYNEQFF.

As concerns this clonotype: Within a library made for alpha chains, this beta chain is off target, and its count is uninformative. J is TRBJ2-3 and V is TRBV19, with 9 bases that match TRBD1. The V segment lost 5 bases and the J segment 2 bases; nucleotides outside the gene matches: 5. The CDR3 has 15 amino acids. Per the germline V gene, CDR1 is LNHDA and CDR2 is SQIVND (reference sequence). The CDR3 DNA reads TGTGCCAGTAGTGGGGGACAGGGACCCACAGATACGCAGTATTTT. Its protein product is CASSGGQGPTDTQYF.

Notes on this clonotype: This beta chain turned up in a library designed for alpha chains; as an off-target read, its abundance says little. The gene calls are TRBV24-1 and TRBJ2-1; 7 positions agree with TRBD2. Germline assignment: CDR1 KGHDR and CDR2 SFDVKD. V shed 4 bases and J 3 bases; nucleotides not matched to a gene: 8. The CDR3 is made up of 16 amino acids. The CDR3 sequence: CATSDRTSPLYNEQFF. The CDR3 DNA reads as TGTGCCACCAGTGACCGGACTAGTCCCCTCTACAATGAGCAGTTCTTC.

With regard to this clonotype: This beta chain is an unintended read in a library built for alpha chains; its size means little. The chain joins TRBV10-3 to TRBJ2-7; TRBD1 agrees at 7 bases. The V segment lost 6 bases and the J segment 4 bases; nucleotides outside the gene matches: 6. This CDR3 is built from 13 residues. From germline, CDR1 is ENHRY and CDR2 SYGVKD. The CDR3 loop is CAISPGQNYEQYV. In DNA, the CDR3 is TGTGCCATCAGCCCGGGACAGAATTACGAGCAGTACGTC.

On this clonotype: Little can be read into the size of this beta chain, an off-target read in a library designed for alpha chains. This chain uses TRBV5-4 with TRBJ2-2; the D gene is possibly TRBD1 (5 bases). The CDR3 sequence is 14 residues long. CDR1 and CDR2 (germline): SGHNT, YYREEE (reference sequence). V was shortened by 4 bases and J by 6 bases, with 13 bases between the two germline ends. CDR3 loop: CASSPQGVPGELFF. Here the CDR3 DNA reads TGTGCCAGCAGCCCCCAGGGTGTACCCGGGGAGCTGTTTTTT.

There are a few counts of this clonotype. The library was built for alpha chains, so this beta chain is an off-target read and its size means little. The J gene is TRBJ2-5, the V gene TRBV5-1; TRBD1 is a possible D gene (6 bases). Germline CDR1 reads SGHRS; CDR2 reads YFSETQ. The V gene lost 3 bases and the J gene lost 5 bases, with 14 bases spanning the gap. The CDR3 extends over 14 amino acids. In nucleotides, the CDR3 is TGCGCCAGCAGCTCGATTGACAGGCGGGAGACCCAGTACTTC. As protein: CASSSIDRRETQYF.

This clonotype has a handful of counts. This beta chain is a stray read from a library made for alpha chains; its abundance is not meaningful. The chain has TRBV7-2 and TRBJ2-3; D perhaps matches TRBD2 (5 bases). CDR1 and CDR2 (germline): SGHTA, FQGNSA. CDR3 length: 16 amino acids. V was cut by 9 bases and J by 6 bases, with 25 bases left in between. CDR3: CASRRYLSAGRDTQYF. The CDR3 DNA sequence: TGTGCCAGTCGGAGGTACCTAAGCGCGGGCCGTGATACGCAGTATTTT. Combining the CDR3 with reference TRBV7-2 and TRBJ2-3 gives the whole variable domain GAGVSQSPSNKVTEKGKDVELRCDPISGHTALYWYRQSLGQGLEFLIYFQGNSAPDKSGLPSDRFSAERTGGSVSTLTIQRTQQEDSAVYLCASRRYLSAGRDTQYFGPGTRLTVL.

This clonotype was found a few times. The library was built for alpha chains, so this beta chain is an off-target read and its size means little. This chain links TRBV7-9 with TRBJ2-7, with 7 bases fitting TRBD2. This CDR3 is built from 15 residues. The germline V gene has CDR1 SEHNR and CDR2 FQNEAQ (reference sequence). The ends lost 2 bases at V and 2 bases at J; junction bases unmatched: 6. The CDR3 region is CASSLFGGSAYEQYF. The CDR3 DNA is TGTGCCAGCAGCTTATTTGGCGGGAGCGCCTACGAGCAGTACTTC.

As to this clonotype: This beta chain appears as a stray read in a library generated for alpha chains; its size is not informative. The V gene is TRBV5-1, the J gene TRBJ2-5, with a weak D call TRBD1 (6 bases). The germline V gene has CDR1 SGHRS and CDR2 YFSETQ. The V end lost 1 base, the J end lost 3 bases, and 7 bases lay between the germline ends. This CDR3 has 13 amino acids. CDR3: CASSLPGEETQYF. In DNA form, the CDR3 reads TGCGCCAGCAGCTTGCCAGGGGAAGAGACCCAGTACTTC.

Comments on this clonotype: This beta chain is an off-target read within a library intended for alpha chains, so its frequency means little. The chain has TRBV27 and TRBJ2-3; D is possibly TRBD2 (6 bases). Germline assignment: CDR1 MNHEY and CDR2 SMNVEV (reference sequence). V was trimmed by 4 bases and J by 2 bases, leaving 22 bases between them. The CDR3 is made up of 18 amino acids. The CDR3 DNA sequence: TGTGCCAGCAGTTCCCGGCGGAGGGGCCTAACCTCCACAGATACGCAGTATTTT. Encoded protein: CASSSRRRGLTSTDTQYF.

With respect to this clonotype: Because the library targeted alpha chains, this beta chain is an off-target read whose size means little. The CDR3 nucleotides are TGTGCCAGCAGCCCCCGGACTAGCGGGGGGGCCGTTACGCAGTATTTT. It encodes CASSPRTSGGAVTQYF. V is TRBV7-6 and J is TRBJ2-3, with 15 positions matching TRBD2. V lost 5 bases and J lost 8; bases outside the gene matches: 8. The germline gives CDR1 SGHVS, CDR2 FNYEAQ. The CDR3 runs 16 residues.

Notes on this clonotype: This beta chain came through as a stray read in a library set up for alpha chains, and its size says little. The chain carries TRBV29-1 and TRBJ2-4; possibly TRBD1 for D (6 bases). V gave up 6 bases and J gave up 1 base, with 10 bases separating them. The CDR3 runs to 13 residues. Germline-derived CDR1 and CDR2 are SQVTM and ANQGSEA. In DNA, the CDR3 is TGCAGCGTATCTACAGGGGCCAAAAACATTCAGTACTTC. Amino acids: CSVSTGAKNIQYF.

With respect to this clonotype: This beta chain is an off-target read within a library intended for alpha chains, so its frequency means little. The V and J genes are TRBV5-1 and TRBJ2-5, with 11 bases matching TRBD2. The CDR3 covers 14 residues. The germline gives CDR1 SGHRS, CDR2 YFSETQ. The ends lost 2 bases at V and 3 bases at J; junction bases unmatched: 0. The CDR3 DNA is TGCGCCAGCAGCTTACTAGCGGGAGAAGAGACCCAGTACTTC. Translation gives CASSLLAGEETQYF.

Notes on this clonotype: As an off-target read in a library built for alpha chains, this beta chain has a frequency of little significance. The CDR3 sequence is CASRNGGQLYGYTF. As DNA, the CDR3 is TGTGCCAGCAGAAACGGGGGACAGCTTTATGGCTACACCTTC. This chain joins TRBV27 and TRBJ1-2; 7 bases map to TRBD1. This CDR3 is 14 amino acids long. CDR1 is MNHEY and CDR2 is SMNVEV in the germline V gene (reference sequence). Trimming at V came to 6 bases and at J to 5 bases, leaving 9 bases not matched to a gene.

With regard to this clonotype: A library made for alpha chains picked up this beta chain off target, so its size means little. The chain combines TRBV7-2 with TRBJ2-7; 8 bases match TRBD2. J was trimmed by 0 bases and V by 4 bases; bases with no gene match: 5. The CDR3 runs to 15 residues. Germline V gives CDR1 SGHTA, CDR2 FQGNSA. As DNA, the CDR3 is TGTGCCAGCAGCTGGGCGGGAGGCAGCTCCTACGAGCAGTACTTC. Amino acids: CASSWAGGSSYEQYF.

This clonotype showed up just a few times. Since it is a stray read in a library aimed at alpha chains, this beta chain has a size that is not meaningful. The chain joins TRBV20-1 to TRBJ2-6; 7 positions match TRBD2. This CDR3 is built from 14 residues. Germline V CDR1 and CDR2: DFQATT, SNEGSKA (reference sequence). The trim removed 3 bases at V and 4 bases at J, leaving 3 bases unmatched. CDR3: CSARGGAGANVLTF. The CDR3 DNA reads as TGCAGTGCTAGGGGAGGGGCCGGGGCCAACGTCCTGACTTTC.

About this clonotype itself: This beta chain is a stray sequence in a library constructed for alpha chains; its clone size is not meaningful. The chain joins TRBV9 to TRBJ2-2; 8 bases match TRBD1. Trimming cost V 3 bases and J 4 bases; bases outside gene matches: 11. This CDR3 contains 17 residues. The V gene's germline CDR1 is SGDLS and CDR2 YYNGEE. The CDR3 nucleotides are TGTGCCAGCAGCGCAACGACCGGGACAGGCCCCACCGGGGAGCTGTTTTTT. Its translation is CASSATTGTGPTGELFF.

Comments on this clonotype: Within a library made for alpha chains, this beta chain is off target, and its count is uninformative. The chain employs TRBV6-7 and TRBJ2-7; perhaps TRBD2 as D (6 bases). TRBV6-7 counts as an open reading frame of uncertain function. CDR3 length: 15 residues. Trimming took 2 bases from V and 3 from J, leaving 14 bases between them. In DNA, the CDR3 is TGTGCCAGCAGTTACAGTGGCGGGGCCCACTACGAGCAGTACTTC. Translating it yields CASSYSGGAHYEQYF.

Notes on this clonotype: This beta chain lies outside the target of a library built for alpha chains; its clone size means little. The rearrangement joins TRBV7-9 to TRBJ2-1; 9 positions match TRBD2. Germline CDR1 SEHNR, CDR2 FQNEAQ (reference sequence). V lost 8 bases to trimming and J lost 7 bases; unmatched junction nucleotides: 9. This CDR3 is 14 amino acids long. CDR3 coding DNA: TGTGCCAGCGCGCGGGAGGGCGGACGGAATGAGCAGTTCTTC. Translation gives CASAREGGRNEQFF.

In the case of this clonotype: Because this beta chain is a stray read in a library intended to capture alpha chains, its abundance should not be given much weight. The chain combines TRBV20-1 with TRBJ2-3, with 9 bases identical to TRBD2. With 3 bases clipped from V and 3 bases from J, the junction kept 7 bases outside the gene matches. Germline CDR1 is DFQATT and CDR2 is SNEGSKA (reference sequence). The CDR3 extends over 15 amino acids. The CDR3 here is CSARRSSGVTDTQYF. CDR3 nucleotide sequence: TGCAGTGCTAGGCGTTCTAGCGGGGTGACAGATACGCAGTATTTT.

About this clonotype itself: This beta chain slipped into a library made for alpha chains as a stray read, so its size is not meaningful. V gene TRBV11-2 combines with J gene TRBJ2-3; TRBD1 agrees at 8 bases. V was clipped by 5 bases and J by 4 bases; unmatched bases: 2. Germline V gives CDR1 SGHAT, CDR2 FQNNGV. CDR3 length: 13 amino acids. The CDR3 loop is CASSQTGADTQYF. The CDR3 region has the DNA TGTGCCAGCAGCCAGACAGGGGCAGATACGCAGTATTTT.

This clonotype has a handful of counts. Since the library was made to target alpha chains, this beta chain is a stray read and its abundance is not meaningful. The chain has TRBV7-6 and TRBJ2-7; TRBD2 agrees at 7 bases. The CDR3 loop spans 14 amino acids. The ends lost 3 bases at V and 2 bases at J; junction bases unmatched: 4. Germline assignment: CDR1 SGHVS and CDR2 FNYEAQ. CDR3 nucleotides: TGTGCCAGCAGCTTGGGGGGGGAAGCCTACGAGCAGTACTTC. As protein: CASSLGGEAYEQYF.